This TCR beta chain was identified during a study of T cell responses to AZD1222 COVID-19 vaccine (dated by TCRdb to the early 2020s). Turning to the overall study: AZD1222 recipients whose second dose came at about 4 weeks and those whose second dose came at about 12 weeks were combined into one group, since spike-specific TCR depth and breadth did not differ between the two schedules. A total of just over 230 trial participants underwent TCR sequencing, of whom 207 received two doses of AZD1222 and about 25 received two doses of the MenACWY control vaccine. Trial participants were enrolled into age subgroups of 18-55, 56-69 and 70-plus years, which contained approximately 150, 28 and 58 TCR-sequenced participants, respectively.

As regards this clone: Its specific antigen is unknown. There are no base qualities to consult, and no much larger clone falls within one base.

The time point label of this sample denotes: baseline before first vaccination. The vaccinee samples were drawn from two UK trials, COV001 and COV002, one of which was a single-blind randomized controlled phase 2/3 trial testing AZD1222 (ChAdOx1 nCoV-19) in healthy adults. For TCRbeta chain sequencing, PBMC samples were collected from trial participants at day 0 and at day 28 after the second dose. After removal of 4 bases from V and 4 bases from J, the junction retains 0 bases not matched to a gene. There are 12 amino acids in the CDR3, from cysteine to phenylalanine inclusive. CDR3 DNA is the only sequence kept; it has 36 bases, read in frame from the first base. Looking up the germline V gene yields CDR1 SGHDN and CDR2 FVKESK. General findings and caveats noted by the study authors: Conclusions about previously exposed vaccinees are limited because only 6 or 7 AZD1222 recipients were SARS-CoV-2 seropositive at baseline. Nearly half of unique spike-specific TCRs reportedly recognized epitopes outside regions mutated in the B.1.351 and B.1.1.7 variants. Because no samples from the day 14 peak response were available, repertoires could be characterized only after the peak T cell response. Participants were mostly white British, with more females than males. The authors suggested clonal diversity may have been underestimated. Vaccine-associated CD4 TCRs spanned the whole spike protein, with dominant responses in regions 160-218 and 743-854. In the small 56-69-year group, the increase in depth fell short of significance, most likely because of low power. Spike-specific TCR breadth and depth rose significantly after two AZD1222 doses compared with day 0 and with MenACWY recipients.

The CDR3 regions of human TCRbeta chains were subjected to immunosequencing. The published analysis was carried out like this. Repertoire TCRs were matched against a reference library of SARS-CoV-2-specific TCRs generated with the MIRA antigen-specificity platform. Breadth meant the fraction of unique TCRs that were SARS-CoV-2-associated, whereas depth meant the fraction of total T cells that were SARS-CoV-2-associated. Each spike-specific TCR was assigned to its reactive spike region and to a CD4 or CD8 class using the MIRA data. Log10-transformed breadth and depth values were compared by one-way ANOVA with Sidak's multiple comparisons tests. In TCRdb, the immuneACCESS table is reduced to in-frame sequences with V and J assigned. These tables do not hold every clone; where another copy was compared, an unresolved V gene accounts for under half, and the others remain unexplained. For V, J and clone size, that table is used; D and trimming come from the DNA. The sample yields about 170,000 clones; over 85% were counted once. The leading ten clones occupy about 3.9% of the sample.

This material consisted of peripheral blood, taken on day 0 of AZD1222 vaccination. The TCR was taken from an adult in good health. The chain joins TRBV14 to TRBJ1-2; 7 junctional bases match TRBD1. CDR3 reads: CASSRQGYGYTF. Read as DNA, the sequence is TGTGCCAGCAGCCGACAGGGCTATGGCTACACCTTC.